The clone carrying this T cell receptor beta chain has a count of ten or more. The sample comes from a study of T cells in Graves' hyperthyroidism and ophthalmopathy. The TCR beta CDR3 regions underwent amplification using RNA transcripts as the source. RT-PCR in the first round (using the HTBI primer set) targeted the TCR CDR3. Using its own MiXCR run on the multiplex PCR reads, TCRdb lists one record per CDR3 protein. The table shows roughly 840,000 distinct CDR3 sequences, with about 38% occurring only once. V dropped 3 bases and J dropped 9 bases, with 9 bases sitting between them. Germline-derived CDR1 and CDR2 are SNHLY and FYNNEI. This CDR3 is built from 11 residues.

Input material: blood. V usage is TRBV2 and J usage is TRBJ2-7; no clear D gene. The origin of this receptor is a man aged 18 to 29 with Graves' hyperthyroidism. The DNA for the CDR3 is TGTGCCAGCAGTGATTGGGCGGCGCAGTACTTC. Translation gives CASSDWAAQYF. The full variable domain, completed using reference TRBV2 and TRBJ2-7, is EPEVTQTPSHQVTQMGQEVILRCVPISNHLYFYWYRQILGQKVEFLVSFYNNEISEKSEIFDDQFSVERPDGSNFTLKIRSTKLEDSAMYFCASSDWAAQYFGPGTRLTVT.